A single TCR beta chain is shown here with its context. The antigen remains unidentified. The data derive from a study of Ad26.COV2.S vaccination and SARS-CoV-2 variants. Study at large: The vaccine Ad26.COV2.S was put into the muscle once, or twice with 56 days between. Study-level findings and limits: Vaccine recipients posted higher spike-specific TCR breadth than their placebo counterparts. From the TCR breadth and depth analyses, total T cell responses may have been underestimated.

Data came from immunoSEQ multiplex PCR; TCRdb stores just in-frame clones and leaves some out. The sample consists of roughly 500,000 clones, roughly 89% of them appearing once. Treatment given: over 15 received Ad26.COV2.S at low or high dose, single or two shots; about 5 received placebo; per-sample allocation not given. Each sample was drawn 63 days after the first injection (of vaccine or placebo). V shed 0 bases and J shed 5 bases, with 7 bases lying between them. This CDR3 has 13 amino acids. Looked up from germline, CDR1 is SGHTA and CDR2 is FQGTGA. The chain uses TRBV7-3 and TRBJ1-2; D not resolved. The sequenced sample was peripheral blood, obtained in a trial of Ad26.COV2.S vaccine versus placebo. The TCR sequence derives from a person between 18 and 65 years old who received the Ad26.COV2.S COVID-19 vaccine or a placebo. Here the CDR3 DNA reads TGTGCCAGCAGCTTAACTGACGGATATGGCTACACCTTC. Translating it yields CASSLTDGYGYTF. The full variable domain, with the rest looked up from reference TRBV7-3 and TRBJ1-2, is GAGVSQTPSNKVTEKGKYVELRCDPISGHTALYWYRQSLGQGPEFLIYFQGTGAADDSGLPNDRFFAVRPEGSVSTLKIQRTERGDSAVYLCASSLTDGYGYTFGSGTRLTVV.